This T cell receptor (beta chain) comes out of a study of T cells in Graves' hyperthyroidism and ophthalmopathy. Researchers amplified the TCR beta CDR3 regions from RNA transcripts. HTBI primers were the set used in a first-round RT-PCR of the TCR CDR3. Each CDR3 protein gets one entry after TCRdb re-called the multiplex PCR reads with MiXCR. The table lists over 700,000 distinct CDR3 sequences, 38% of them singletons. With respect to this clonotype: Its antigen is unidentified.

Study-wide results and limits: Onset of ophthalmopathy came a median approximately 6.8 months after the model predicted it.

The TCR sequence derives from a man in his late teens or twenties with Graves' hyperthyroidism. Sample: blood.

The CDR3 nucleotides are TGCAGTGCTGAGGATGGAGGGGGTGATGAAAAACTGTTTTTT. The encoded protein is CSAEDGGGDEKLFF. The rearrangement links TRBV20-1 to TRBJ1-4; D may be TRBD1 (6 bases). The V and J ends lost 5 bases and 6 bases respectively, with 16 bases between them. The CDR3 has 14 amino acids. Germline V gives CDR1 DFQATT, CDR2 SNEGSKA (reference sequence).